This is a list of T cell receptor beta chains from one sample in a study of CD8+ T cells in alopecia areata. Sequencing used immunoSEQ multiplex PCR; TCRdb keeps in-frame clones, though not all of them. The sample lists about 74,000 clones; 29% were seen once. The sequencing used CD8+ T cells sorted from blood, collected at week 4, from a patient treated with tofacitinib. Receptors originate from a human donor with alopecia areata. Each CDR3 is given with its conserved first and last residue. Each record gives: CDR3 protein, CDR3 DNA, V gene, D gene, clone size, J gene. A D gene is named only where the DNA matches it firmly. Part of the rows lack a size; the others show once, few, many or a class for expanded clones.

CDR3aa: CASSYGHEQYF
CDR3nt: TGTGCCAGCAGCTATGGTCACGAGCAGTACTTC
v_gene: TRBV7-9
d_gene: -
abundance: -
j_gene: TRBJ2-7

CDR3aa: CANSTHEGQKETQYF
CDR3nt: TGTGCCAACAGCACCCATGAGGGACAGAAAGAGACCCAGTACTTC
v_gene: TRBV7-8
d_gene: TRBD1
abundance: few
j_gene: TRBJ2-5

CDR3aa: CASSSRDSYEQYF
CDR3nt: TGTGCCAGCAGCTCGAGGGACAGCTACGAGCAGTACTTC
v_gene: TRBV13
d_gene: TRBD1
abundance: few
j_gene: TRBJ2-7

CDR3aa: CASSPRGGAAGELFF
CDR3nt: TGTGCCAGCAGCCCCCGCGGGGGGGCGGCCGGGGAGCTGTTTTTT
v_gene: TRBV7-2
d_gene: TRBD2
abundance: -
j_gene: TRBJ2-2

CDR3aa: CSASFVNEQFF
CDR3nt: TGCAGTGCTAGTTTTGTGAATGAGCAGTTCTTC
v_gene: TRBV20-1
d_gene: -
abundance: few
j_gene: TRBJ2-1

CDR3aa: CASSPPDSRKAVGQETQYF
CDR3nt: TGTGCCAGCAGTCCCCCGGACAGCCGTAAAGCGGTAGGACAAGAGACCCAGTACTTC
v_gene: TRBV27
d_gene: -
abundance: -
j_gene: TRBJ2-5

CDR3aa: CSVGVWNEQFF
CDR3nt: TGCAGCGTTGGTGTGTGGAATGAGCAGTTCTTC
v_gene: TRBV29-1
d_gene: -
abundance: few
j_gene: TRBJ2-1

CDR3aa: CASSTNRRYEQYF
CDR3nt: TGTGCCAGCAGCACGAACAGGCGCTACGAGCAGTACTTC
v_gene: TRBV5-6
d_gene: -
abundance: -
j_gene: TRBJ2-7

CDR3aa: CASSPGSRGLGETQYF
CDR3nt: TGTGCCAGCAGTCCAGGGAGCAGGGGGCTGGGAGAGACCCAGTACTTC
v_gene: TRBV7-2
d_gene: TRBD1
abundance: few
j_gene: TRBJ2-5

CDR3aa: CASSFGQAYEQYF
CDR3nt: TGCGCCAGCAGCTTCGGACAGGCTTACGAGCAGTACTTC
v_gene: TRBV5-1
d_gene: TRBD1
abundance: few
j_gene: TRBJ2-7

CDR3aa: CASSVGGKNTGELFF
CDR3nt: TGTGCCAGCAGCGTGGGCGGGAAGAACACCGGGGAGCTGTTTTTT
v_gene: TRBV9
d_gene: -
abundance: -
j_gene: TRBJ2-2

CDR3aa: CAWGQGNGYTF
CDR3nt: TGTGCCTGGGGACAGGGGAACGGCTACACCTTC
v_gene: TRBV30
d_gene: TRBD1
abundance: -
j_gene: TRBJ1-2

CDR3aa: CASSLNSQGIPSGANVLTF
CDR3nt: TGTGCCAGCAGTTTAAACTCCCAAGGAATACCCTCTGGGGCCAACGTCCTGACTTTC
v_gene: TRBV28
d_gene: -
abundance: few
j_gene: TRBJ2-6

CDR3aa: CASSLGGDIQYF
CDR3nt: TGTGCCAGCAGCTTAGGCGGGGACATTCAGTACTTC
v_gene: TRBV11-2
d_gene: -
abundance: few
j_gene: TRBJ2-4

CDR3aa: CARGMAIRHEQFF
CDR3nt: TGTGCCAGAGGCATGGCGATCAGGCATGAGCAGTTCTTC
v_gene: TRBV6-4
d_gene: -
abundance: few
j_gene: TRBJ2-1

CDR3aa: CSVLAGDYEQYF
CDR3nt: TGCAGCGTTTTAGCGGGAGACTACGAGCAGTACTTC
v_gene: TRBV29-1
d_gene: TRBD2
abundance: few
j_gene: TRBJ2-7

CDR3aa: CASSQTYEQYF
CDR3nt: TGTGCCAGCAGCCAAACCTACGAGCAGTACTTC
v_gene: TRBV5-5
d_gene: -
abundance: few
j_gene: TRBJ2-7

CDR3aa: CASSLGAGGSYNEQFF
CDR3nt: TGCGCCAGCAGCTTGGGGGCCGGGGGCTCCTACAATGAGCAGTTCTTC
v_gene: TRBV5-1
d_gene: -
abundance: few
j_gene: TRBJ2-1

CDR3aa: CSARDSSPHF
CDR3nt: TGCAGTGCTAGAGATTCCTCCCCGCACTTC
v_gene: TRBV20-1
d_gene: -
abundance: -
j_gene: TRBJ2-5

CDR3aa: CSVVRGLNTEAFF
CDR3nt: TGCAGCGTTGTTCGGGGGCTGAACACTGAAGCTTTCTTT
v_gene: TRBV29-1
d_gene: -
abundance: -
j_gene: TRBJ1-1

CDR3aa: CASSSPLAGGSYEQYF
CDR3nt: TGTGCCAGCAGCTCCCCCTTAGCGGGAGGGTCGTACGAGCAGTACTTC
v_gene: TRBV7-9
d_gene: TRBD2
abundance: -
j_gene: TRBJ2-7

CDR3aa: CSVELAGSYNEQFF
CDR3nt: TGCAGCGTTGAACTAGCGGGAAGCTACAATGAGCAGTTCTTC
v_gene: TRBV29-1
d_gene: TRBD2
abundance: -
j_gene: TRBJ2-1

CDR3aa: CASSLPDRSSYEQYF
CDR3nt: TGCGCCAGCAGCTTGCCAGACAGGAGCTCCTACGAGCAGTACTTC
v_gene: TRBV5-1
d_gene: -
abundance: many
j_gene: TRBJ2-7

CDR3aa: CASSEFGPNTEAFF
CDR3nt: TGTGCCAGCAGTGAGTTCGGGCCGAACACTGAAGCTTTCTTT
v_gene: TRBV6-6
d_gene: -
abundance: -
j_gene: TRBJ1-1

CDR3aa: CASSSAAPKTQYF
CDR3nt: TGTGCCAGCAGCTCCGCAGCCCCCAAGACCCAGTACTTC
v_gene: TRBV11-2
d_gene: -
abundance: -
j_gene: TRBJ2-5

CDR3aa: CASSQGVGRYGYTF
CDR3nt: TGCGCCAGCAGCCAAGGAGTCGGGAGGTATGGCTACACCTTC
v_gene: TRBV4-1
d_gene: -
abundance: -
j_gene: TRBJ1-2

CDR3aa: CASSLERNEQFF
CDR3nt: TGTGCCAGCAGCCTTGAACGCAATGAGCAGTTCTTC
v_gene: TRBV11-2
d_gene: -
abundance: few
j_gene: TRBJ2-1

CDR3aa: CASSQETGGPYEQYF
CDR3nt: TGTGCCAGCAGCCAAGAAACAGGGGGACCCTACGAGCAGTACTTC
v_gene: TRBV4-2
d_gene: TRBD1
abundance: few
j_gene: TRBJ2-7

CDR3aa: CASSLRVSGSWMAQYF
CDR3nt: TGTGCCAGCAGCCTCCGGGTTAGCGGGAGTTGGATGGCCCAGTACTTC
v_gene: TRBV13
d_gene: TRBD2
abundance: -
j_gene: TRBJ2-5

CDR3aa: CASGEGGGQPQHF
CDR3nt: TGTGCCAGCGGGGAGGGGGGCGGTCAGCCCCAGCATTTT
v_gene: TRBV2
d_gene: -
abundance: -
j_gene: TRBJ1-5

CDR3aa: CSVAATNPGEQYF
CDR3nt: TGCAGCGTCGCAGCTACCAACCCGGGGGAGCAGTACTTC
v_gene: TRBV29-1
d_gene: -
abundance: -
j_gene: TRBJ2-7

CDR3aa: CASSETPGSSYEQYF
CDR3nt: TGTGCCAGCAGTGAAACACCGGGGAGCTCCTACGAGCAGTACTTC
v_gene: TRBV2
d_gene: -
abundance: few
j_gene: TRBJ2-7

CDR3aa: CAWSGSSYNEQFF
CDR3nt: TGTGCCTGGAGCGGGAGCTCCTACAATGAGCAGTTCTTC
v_gene: TRBV30
d_gene: -
abundance: -
j_gene: TRBJ2-1

CDR3aa: CASGLRGTGELFF
CDR3nt: TGTGCCAGCGGGCTCCGCGGCACCGGGGAGCTGTTTTTT
v_gene: TRBV11-3
d_gene: -
abundance: -
j_gene: TRBJ2-2

CDR3aa: CAISESMLQPQHF
CDR3nt: TGTGCCATCAGTGAGTCCATGCTTCAGCCCCAGCATTTT
v_gene: TRBV10-3
d_gene: -
abundance: few
j_gene: TRBJ1-5

CDR3aa: CSVPARDMNTEAFF
CDR3nt: TGCAGCGTACCTGCAAGGGATATGAACACTGAAGCTTTCTTT
v_gene: TRBV29-1
d_gene: -
abundance: -
j_gene: TRBJ1-1

CDR3aa: CASSLLVAGAGNEQFF
CDR3nt: TGTGCCAGCAGTTTATTGGTAGCGGGGGCGGGTAATGAGCAGTTCTTC
v_gene: TRBV27
d_gene: TRBD2
abundance: few
j_gene: TRBJ2-1

CDR3aa: CASSEGAGAHQPQHF
CDR3nt: TGTGCCAGCAGTGAAGGGGCAGGGGCCCATCAGCCCCAGCATTTT
v_gene: TRBV2
d_gene: -
abundance: -
j_gene: TRBJ1-5

CDR3aa: CASSLLGLGGYTF
CDR3nt: TGTGCCAGCAGTTTATTGGGTTTGGGGGGCTACACCTTC
v_gene: TRBV27
d_gene: -
abundance: -
j_gene: TRBJ1-2

CDR3aa: CSVGTSGSTDTQYF
CDR3nt: TGCAGCGTTGGGACTAGCGGTAGCACAGATACGCAGTATTTT
v_gene: TRBV29-1
d_gene: TRBD2
abundance: -
j_gene: TRBJ2-3

CDR3aa: CASSPTFRDYLAKNIQYF
CDR3nt: TGTGCCAGCAGCCCTACGTTTCGGGACTACCTAGCCAAAAACATTCAGTACTTC
v_gene: TRBV7-9
d_gene: TRBD2
abundance: few
j_gene: TRBJ2-4

CDR3aa: CASDRMNTEAFF
CDR3nt: TGTGCCAGCGACAGGATGAACACTGAAGCTTTCTTT
v_gene: TRBV7-9
d_gene: -
abundance: few
j_gene: TRBJ1-1

CDR3aa: CSVAGLAGAHQETQYF
CDR3nt: TGCAGCGTGGCGGGACTAGCGGGAGCCCACCAAGAGACCCAGTACTTC
v_gene: TRBV29-1
d_gene: TRBD2
abundance: few
j_gene: TRBJ2-5

CDR3aa: CASSLTGTYEQYF
CDR3nt: TGTGCCAGCAGCCTGACAGGTACCTACGAGCAGTACTTC
v_gene: TRBV11-1
d_gene: -
abundance: few
j_gene: TRBJ2-7

CDR3aa: CASSALPGLAGVKNIQYF
CDR3nt: TGTGCCAGCAGCGCTCTCCCCGGACTAGCGGGAGTCAAAAACATTCAGTACTTC
v_gene: TRBV27
d_gene: TRBD2
abundance: few
j_gene: TRBJ2-4

CDR3aa: CATTRGDEQYF
CDR3nt: TGTGCCACCACTCGGGGAGACGAGCAGTACTTC
v_gene: TRBV15
d_gene: -
abundance: -
j_gene: TRBJ2-7

CDR3aa: CATGPLGVETQYF
CDR3nt: TGTGCCACTGGTCCGTTGGGTGTAGAGACCCAGTACTTC
v_gene: TRBV15
d_gene: -
abundance: -
j_gene: TRBJ2-5

CDR3aa: CSVEGGAGTGANVLTF
CDR3nt: TGCAGCGTTGAAGGGGGGGCTGGTACTGGGGCCAACGTCCTGACTTTC
v_gene: TRBV29-1
d_gene: -
abundance: few
j_gene: TRBJ2-6

CDR3aa: CASSFLQGNTEAFF
CDR3nt: TGTGCCAGCAGCTTCCTTCAGGGGAACACTGAAGCTTTCTTT
v_gene: TRBV9
d_gene: -
abundance: -
j_gene: TRBJ1-1

CDR3aa: CSVEGGLAGETQYF
CDR3nt: TGCAGCGTTGAAGGGGGACTAGCGGGAGAGACCCAGTACTTC
v_gene: TRBV29-1
d_gene: TRBD2
abundance: -
j_gene: TRBJ2-5